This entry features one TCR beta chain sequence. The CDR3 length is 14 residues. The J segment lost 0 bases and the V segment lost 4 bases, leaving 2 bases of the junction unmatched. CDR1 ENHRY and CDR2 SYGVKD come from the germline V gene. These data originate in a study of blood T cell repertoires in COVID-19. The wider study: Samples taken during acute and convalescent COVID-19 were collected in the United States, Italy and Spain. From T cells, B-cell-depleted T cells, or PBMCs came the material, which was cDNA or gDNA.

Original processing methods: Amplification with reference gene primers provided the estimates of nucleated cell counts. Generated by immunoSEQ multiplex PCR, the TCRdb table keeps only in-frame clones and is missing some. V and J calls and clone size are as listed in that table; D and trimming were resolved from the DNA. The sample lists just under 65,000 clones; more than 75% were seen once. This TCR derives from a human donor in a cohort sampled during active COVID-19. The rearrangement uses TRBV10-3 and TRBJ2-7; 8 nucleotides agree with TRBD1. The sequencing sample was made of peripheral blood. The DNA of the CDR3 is TGTGCCATCAGTGTGCAGGGGGCCTCCTACGAGCAGTACTTC. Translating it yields CAISVQGASYEQYF.